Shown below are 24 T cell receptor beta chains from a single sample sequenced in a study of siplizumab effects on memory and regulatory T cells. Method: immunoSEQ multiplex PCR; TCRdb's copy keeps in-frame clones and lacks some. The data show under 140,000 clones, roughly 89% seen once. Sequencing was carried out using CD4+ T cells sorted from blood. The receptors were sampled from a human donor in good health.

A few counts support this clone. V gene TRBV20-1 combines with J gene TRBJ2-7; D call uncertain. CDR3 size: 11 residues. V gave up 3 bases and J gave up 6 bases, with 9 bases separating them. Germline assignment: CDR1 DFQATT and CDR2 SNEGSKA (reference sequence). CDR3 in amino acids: CSASSPLEQYF. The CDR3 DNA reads TGCAGTGCTAGCTCGCCACTCGAGCAGTACTTC.

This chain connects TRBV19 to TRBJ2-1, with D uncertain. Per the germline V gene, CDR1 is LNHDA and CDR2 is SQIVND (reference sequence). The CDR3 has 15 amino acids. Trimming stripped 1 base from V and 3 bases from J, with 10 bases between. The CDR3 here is CASSIGFRNYNEQFF. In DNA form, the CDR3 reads TGTGCCAGTAGTATAGGGTTTCGAAACTACAATGAGCAGTTCTTC.

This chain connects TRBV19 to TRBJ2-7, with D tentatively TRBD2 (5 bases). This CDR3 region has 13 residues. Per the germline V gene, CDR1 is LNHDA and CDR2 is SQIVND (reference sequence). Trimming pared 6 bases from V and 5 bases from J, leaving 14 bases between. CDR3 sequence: CASSGVLGNEQYF. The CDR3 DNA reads TGTGCCAGTAGCGGGGTCCTTGGGAACGAGCAGTACTTC.

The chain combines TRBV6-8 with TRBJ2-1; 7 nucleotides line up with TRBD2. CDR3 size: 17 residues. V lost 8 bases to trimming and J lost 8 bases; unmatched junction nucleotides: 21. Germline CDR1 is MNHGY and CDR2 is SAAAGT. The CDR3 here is CASGTGRSGPPSDEQFF. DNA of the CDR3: TGTGCCAGCGGAACCGGACGTAGCGGGCCTCCCTCGGATGAGCAGTTCTTC.

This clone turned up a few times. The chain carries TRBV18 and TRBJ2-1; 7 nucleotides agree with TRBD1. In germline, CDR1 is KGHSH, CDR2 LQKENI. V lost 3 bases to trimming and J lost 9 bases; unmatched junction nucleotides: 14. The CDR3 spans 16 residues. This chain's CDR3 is CASSPIKQGISGEQFF. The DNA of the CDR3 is TGTGCCAGCTCACCCATTAAACAGGGGATTAGTGGTGAGCAGTTCTTC.

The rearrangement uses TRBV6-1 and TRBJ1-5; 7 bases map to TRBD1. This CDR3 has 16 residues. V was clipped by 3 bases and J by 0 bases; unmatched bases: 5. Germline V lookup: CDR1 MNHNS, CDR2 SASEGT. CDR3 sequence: CASSETGFYSNQPQHF. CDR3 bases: TGTGCCAGCAGTGAGACAGGGTTTTATAGCAATCAGCCCCAGCATTTT.

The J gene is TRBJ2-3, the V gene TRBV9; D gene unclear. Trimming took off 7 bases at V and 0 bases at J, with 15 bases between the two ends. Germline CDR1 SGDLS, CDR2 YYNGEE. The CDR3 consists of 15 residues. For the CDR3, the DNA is TGTGCCAGCCAGGTGAGAGGCGATAGCACAGATACGCAGTATTTT. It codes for CASQVRGDSTDTQYF.

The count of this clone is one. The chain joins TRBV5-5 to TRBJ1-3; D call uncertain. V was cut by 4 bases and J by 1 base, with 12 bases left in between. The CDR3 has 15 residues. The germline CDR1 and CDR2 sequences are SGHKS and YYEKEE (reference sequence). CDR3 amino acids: CASSVYGGSGNTIYF. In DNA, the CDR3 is TGTGCCAGCAGCGTATACGGAGGTTCTGGAAACACCATATATTTT.

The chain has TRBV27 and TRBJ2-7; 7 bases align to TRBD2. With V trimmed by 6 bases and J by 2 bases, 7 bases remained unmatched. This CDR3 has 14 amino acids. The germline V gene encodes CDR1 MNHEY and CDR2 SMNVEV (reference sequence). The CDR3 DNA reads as TGTGCCAGCAGGAGGGGCGGGGGAACCTACGAGCAGTACTTC. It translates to CASRRGGGTYEQYF.

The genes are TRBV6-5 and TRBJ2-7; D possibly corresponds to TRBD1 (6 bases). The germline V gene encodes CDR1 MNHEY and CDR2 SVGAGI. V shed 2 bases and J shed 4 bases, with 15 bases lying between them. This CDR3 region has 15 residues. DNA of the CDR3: TGTGCCAGCAGTTACCGGACAGAGGGTAGATACGAGCAGTACTTC. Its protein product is CASSYRTEGRYEQYF.

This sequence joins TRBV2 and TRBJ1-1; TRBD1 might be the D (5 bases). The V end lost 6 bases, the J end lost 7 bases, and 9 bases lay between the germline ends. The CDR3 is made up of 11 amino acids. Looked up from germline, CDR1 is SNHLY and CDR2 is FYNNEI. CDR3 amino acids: CASRPRDEAFF. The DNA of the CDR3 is TGTGCCAGCAGACCCAGGGATGAAGCTTTCTTT. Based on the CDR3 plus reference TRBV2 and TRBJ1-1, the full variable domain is EPEVTQTPSHQVTQMGQEVILRCVPISNHLYFYWYRQILGQKVEFLVSFYNNEISEKSEIFDDQFSVERPDGSNFTLKIRSTKLEDSAMYFCASRPRDEAFFGQGTRLTVV.

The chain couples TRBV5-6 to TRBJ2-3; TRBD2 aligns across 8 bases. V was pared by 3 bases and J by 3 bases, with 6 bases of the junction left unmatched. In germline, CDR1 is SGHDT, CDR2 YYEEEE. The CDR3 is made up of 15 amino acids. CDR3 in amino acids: CASSYGRVVTDTQYF. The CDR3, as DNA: TGTGCCAGCAGCTACGGGAGGGTAGTGACAGATACGCAGTATTTT.

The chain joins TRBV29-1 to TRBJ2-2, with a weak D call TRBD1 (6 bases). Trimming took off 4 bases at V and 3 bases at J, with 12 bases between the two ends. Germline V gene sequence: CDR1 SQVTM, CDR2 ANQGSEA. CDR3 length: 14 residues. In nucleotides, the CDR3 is TGCAGCGTTGCGGCCACAGGGCACACCGGGGAGCTGTTTTTT. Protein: CSVAATGHTGELFF.

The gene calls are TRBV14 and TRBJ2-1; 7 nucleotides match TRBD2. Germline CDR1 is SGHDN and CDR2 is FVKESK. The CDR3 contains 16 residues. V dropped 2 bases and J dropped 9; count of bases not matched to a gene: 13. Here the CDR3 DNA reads TGTGCCAGCAGCCAACGTCTCGCGGGGGAACATAGTGAGCAGTTCTTC. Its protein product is CASSQRLAGEHSEQFF.

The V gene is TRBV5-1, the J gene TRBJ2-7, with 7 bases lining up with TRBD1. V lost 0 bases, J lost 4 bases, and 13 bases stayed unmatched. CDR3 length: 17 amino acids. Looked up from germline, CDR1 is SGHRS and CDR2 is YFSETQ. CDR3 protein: CASSLAGPNRGRYEQYF. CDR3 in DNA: TGCGCCAGCAGCTTGGCGGGCCCTAACAGGGGACGATACGAGCAGTACTTC.

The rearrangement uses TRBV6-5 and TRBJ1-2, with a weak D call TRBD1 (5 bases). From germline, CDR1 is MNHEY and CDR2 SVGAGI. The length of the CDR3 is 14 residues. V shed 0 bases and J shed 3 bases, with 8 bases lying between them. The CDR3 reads CASSYSGPDYGYTF. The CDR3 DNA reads TGTGCCAGCAGTTACTCGGGGCCGGACTATGGCTACACCTTC.

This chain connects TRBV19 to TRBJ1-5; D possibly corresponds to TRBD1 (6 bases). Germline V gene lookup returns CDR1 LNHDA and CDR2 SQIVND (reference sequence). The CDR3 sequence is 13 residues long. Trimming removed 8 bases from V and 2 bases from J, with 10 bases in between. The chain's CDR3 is CASGRGGNQPQHF. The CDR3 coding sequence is TGTGCCAGTGGGAGGGGGGGCAATCAGCCCCAGCATTTT.

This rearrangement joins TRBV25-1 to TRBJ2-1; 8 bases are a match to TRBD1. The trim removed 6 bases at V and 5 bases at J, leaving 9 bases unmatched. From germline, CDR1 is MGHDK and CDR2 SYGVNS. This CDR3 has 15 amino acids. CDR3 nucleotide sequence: TGTGCCAGCAGGGAGACAGGGGCTATTCACAATGAGCAGTTCTTC. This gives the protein CASRETGAIHNEQFF.

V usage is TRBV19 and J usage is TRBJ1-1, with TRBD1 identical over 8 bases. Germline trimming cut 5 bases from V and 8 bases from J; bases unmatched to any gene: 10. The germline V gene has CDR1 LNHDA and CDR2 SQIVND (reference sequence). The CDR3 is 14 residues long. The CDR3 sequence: CASSLPGQGREAFF. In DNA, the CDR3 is TGTGCCAGTAGTCTTCCCGGACAGGGCCGAGAAGCTTTCTTT.

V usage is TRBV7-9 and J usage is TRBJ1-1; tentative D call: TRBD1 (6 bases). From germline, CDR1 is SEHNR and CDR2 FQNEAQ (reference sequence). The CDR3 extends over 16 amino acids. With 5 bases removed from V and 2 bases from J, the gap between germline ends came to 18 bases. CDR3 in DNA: TGTGCCAGCAGCCATCGCTCCGGGACATCCAACACTGAAGCTTTCTTT. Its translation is CASSHRSGTSNTEAFF.

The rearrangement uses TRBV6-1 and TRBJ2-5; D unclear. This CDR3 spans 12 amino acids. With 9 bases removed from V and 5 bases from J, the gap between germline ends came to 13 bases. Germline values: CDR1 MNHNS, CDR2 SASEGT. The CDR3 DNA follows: TGTGCCAGTACACTCACTGGGGAGACCCAGTACTTC. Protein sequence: CASTLTGETQYF.

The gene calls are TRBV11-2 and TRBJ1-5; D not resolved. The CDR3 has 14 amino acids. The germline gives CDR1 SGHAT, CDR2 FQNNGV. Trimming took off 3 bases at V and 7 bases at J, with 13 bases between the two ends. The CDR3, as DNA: TGTGCCAGCAGCTTCGGGCGGGTCGGGCAGCCCCAGCATTTT. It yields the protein CASSFGRVGQPQHF.

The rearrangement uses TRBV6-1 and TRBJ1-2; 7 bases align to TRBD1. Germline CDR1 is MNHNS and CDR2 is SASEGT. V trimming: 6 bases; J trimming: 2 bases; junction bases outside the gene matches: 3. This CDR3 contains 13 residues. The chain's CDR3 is CASRADRNYGYTF. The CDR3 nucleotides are TGTGCCAGCAGGGCGGACAGGAACTATGGCTACACCTTC.

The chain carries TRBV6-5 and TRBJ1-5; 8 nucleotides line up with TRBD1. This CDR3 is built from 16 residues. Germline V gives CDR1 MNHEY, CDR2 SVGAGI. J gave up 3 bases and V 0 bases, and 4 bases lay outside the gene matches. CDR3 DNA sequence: TGTGCCAGCAGTTACTCGAACAGGGGGAACAATCAGCCCCAGCATTTT. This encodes CASSYSNRGNNQPQHF.